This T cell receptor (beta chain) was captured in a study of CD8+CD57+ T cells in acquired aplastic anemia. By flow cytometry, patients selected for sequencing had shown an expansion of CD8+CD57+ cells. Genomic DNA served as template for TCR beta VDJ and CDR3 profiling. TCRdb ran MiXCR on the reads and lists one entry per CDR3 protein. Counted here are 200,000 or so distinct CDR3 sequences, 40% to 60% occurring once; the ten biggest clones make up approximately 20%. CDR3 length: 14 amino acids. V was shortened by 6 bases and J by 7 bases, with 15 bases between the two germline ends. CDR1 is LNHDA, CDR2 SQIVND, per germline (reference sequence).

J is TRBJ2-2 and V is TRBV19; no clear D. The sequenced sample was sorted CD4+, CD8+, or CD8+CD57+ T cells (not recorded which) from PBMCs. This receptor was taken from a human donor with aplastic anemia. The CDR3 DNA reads TGTGCCAGTAGCGAATCGGTCATACTCGGGGAGCTGTTTTTT. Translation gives CASSESVILGELFF.